The 14 T cell receptor beta chains reported below all come from one sample, sequenced in a study of spatial heterogeneity in lung cancer. TCRdb analysed the 5' RACE reads with MiXCR anew, one entry per CDR3 protein. The sample has over 75,000 distinct CDR3 sequences; about 20% are singletons. Time point reported: sample taken at primary tumor resection. Whole RNA from tumor, nontumor lung or frozen PBMC was sequenced unsorted. Sequencing was performed on PBMCs, taken at surgery. These receptors were collected from a male donor with early-stage non-small cell lung cancer.

This clonotype was detected a few times. The chain joins TRBV18 to TRBJ1-5; TRBD1 might be the D (6 bases). This CDR3 is built from 15 residues. In germline, CDR1 is KGHSH, CDR2 LQKENI. V lost 2 bases and J lost 4, with 12 bases in between. The DNA for the CDR3 is TGTGCCAGCTCACCAGACGGGACACCTAATCAGCCCCAGCATTTT. As protein: CASSPDGTPNQPQHF.

The rearrangement uses TRBV29-1 and TRBJ2-3; 13 bases are a match to TRBD2. CDR1 is SQVTM and CDR2 is ANQGSEA in the germline V gene. This CDR3 comprises 15 residues. J lost 4 bases, V lost 5 bases, and 6 bases had no gene match. CDR3 nucleotides: TGCAGCGTTAAAGGACTAGCGGGAGAAGCAGATACGCAGTATTTT. Protein sequence: CSVKGLAGEADTQYF.

The sample holds many counts of this clonotype. An end of the junction does not agree with germline; a read error may underlie this. V usage is TRBV28 and J usage is TRBJ2-7, with 8 bases identical to TRBD2. The CDR3 runs 15 residues. Germline-derived CDR1 and CDR2 are MDHEN and SYDVKM. In DNA form, the CDR3 reads TGTGCCAGCAGTAGAGATTTGGCGGGAGGTCCTCTTCCGGACTTC. This translates into CASSRDLAGGPLPDF.

The chain combines TRBV4-2 with TRBJ2-3, with 13 bases fitting TRBD2. V shed 0 bases and J 4 bases; nucleotides not matched to a gene: 7. Germline-derived CDR1 and CDR2 are LGHNA and YNFKEQ. The CDR3 spans 18 residues. CDR3: CASSQETSGGLYPDTQYF. For the CDR3, the DNA is TGTGCCAGCAGCCAAGAGACTAGCGGGGGGCTTTACCCAGATACGCAGTATTTT.

This chain links TRBV6-1 with TRBJ1-6, with 7 bases identical to TRBD1. Germline V gene lookup returns CDR1 MNHNS and CDR2 SASEGT. With 11 bases clipped from V and 7 bases from J, the junction kept 5 bases outside the gene matches. This CDR3 has 12 residues. CDR3 residues: CAAGQMNSPLHF. The CDR3 DNA reads as TGTGCCGCGGGACAGATGAATTCACCCCTCCACTTT.

This clonotype was observed a few times. The gene calls are TRBV12-3 or TRBV12-4 and TRBJ2-5, with 10 nucleotides matching TRBD1. V was pared by 7 bases and J by 6 bases, with 5 bases of the junction left unmatched. The CDR3 consists of 13 residues. CDR3 amino acids: CASNRQGAKTQYF. CDR3 bases: TGTGCCAGCAATCGACAGGGGGCGAAGACCCAGTACTTC.

The chain combines TRBV5-6 with TRBJ2-7, with 8 nucleotides matching TRBD2. Germline V gene sequence: CDR1 SGHDT, CDR2 YYEEEE. CDR3 length equals 15 residues. V lost 4 bases to trimming and J lost 0 bases; unmatched junction nucleotides: 6. CDR3 loop: CASSRLAQSSYEQYF. The CDR3 DNA is TGTGCCAGCAGCAGACTAGCGCAGAGCTCCTACGAGCAGTACTTC.

The chain uses TRBV6-5 and TRBJ2-5; 9 nucleotides align to TRBD2. V lost 6 bases to trimming and J lost 2 bases; unmatched junction nucleotides: 7. Germline assignment: CDR1 MNHEY and CDR2 SVGAGI. CDR3 length: 15 residues. In nucleotides, the CDR3 is TGTGCCAGCAGGATTGGGACTAGCAGTCAAGAGACCCAGTACTTC. It encodes CASRIGTSSQETQYF.

This clonotype was detected only a few times. The chain uses TRBV7-2 and TRBJ2-7; D is possibly TRBD2 (5 bases). CDR3 length equals 14 residues. V was shortened by 1 base and J by 2 bases, with 9 bases between the two germline ends. The germline gives CDR1 SGHTA, CDR2 FQGNSA. The DNA for the CDR3 is TGTGCCAGCAGCTTAGGGCGAGGGCCCTACGAGCAGTACTTC. Translated, it gives CASSLGRGPYEQYF.

This clonotype turned up a few times. The chain recombines TRBV12-3 or TRBV12-4 with TRBJ2-1, with 8 bases aligning to TRBD2. Trimming cost V 8 bases and J 5 bases; bases outside gene matches: 8. The CDR3 is made up of 14 amino acids. The CDR3: CASLSGSKNNEQFF. CDR3 DNA sequence: TGTGCCAGCCTAAGCGGGAGTAAGAACAATGAGCAGTTCTTC.

This clonotype was seen ten or more times. J is TRBJ2-1 and V is TRBV6-2 or TRBV6-3; TRBD1 aligns across 7 bases. J gave up 4 bases and V 7 bases, and 13 bases lay outside the gene matches. The CDR3 totals 16 residues. In germline, CDR1 is MNHEY, CDR2 SVGEGT. The CDR3 is CASIRTLRRGYNEQFF. Here the CDR3 DNA reads TGTGCCAGCATCCGGACTCTTCGCAGGGGGTACAATGAGCAGTTCTTC.

With regard to this clonotype: This may be a read error, as it is one base from a much larger clone. The CDR3 coding sequence is TGTGCCAGCAGTGACAGGACAGGGGCGGATCAGCCCCAGCATTTT. It specifies CASSDRTGADQPQHF. The chain joins TRBV28 to TRBJ1-5; TRBD1 matches at 9 bases. Germline CDR1 MDHEN, CDR2 SYDVKM. The length of the CDR3 is 15 residues. V lost 5 bases, J lost 5 bases, and 7 bases stayed unmatched.

The rearrangement links TRBV18 to TRBJ2-7; D possibly uses TRBD1 or TRBD2 (5 bases each). Trimming cost V 2 bases and J 3 bases, with 8 bases left between them. The germline V gene encodes CDR1 KGHSH and CDR2 LQKENI. The CDR3 runs 13 residues. The CDR3 nucleotides read TGTGCCAGCTCACCAGGGGGAAACTACGAGCAGTACTTC. Its translation is CASSPGGNYEQYF.

This chain joins TRBV4-3 and TRBJ2-7; TRBD2 matches at 8 bases. Germline V gene lookup returns CDR1 LGHNA and CDR2 YSLEER. J gave up 6 bases and V 0 bases, and 7 bases lay outside the gene matches. The CDR3 spans 15 residues. The CDR3 DNA follows: TGCGCCAGCAGCCAAGAAACGGGGGGGCTAGGCGAGCAGTACTTC. Protein: CASSQETGGLGEQYF.